Given below is one TCR beta chain in context. Its cognate antigen is unknown. The data derive from a study of cytomegalovirus exposure and HLA in healthy donors. Study context: The same platform used for the roughly 610 first-cohort repertoires was also used for the 130 or so validation repertoires, as a later analysis reported. General observations from the study: Cytomegalovirus association was listed for approximately 150 TCR beta chains. There were a few CMV-associated chains whose specificity for CMV antigens was confirmed in vitro.

Only in-frame clones appear in the TCRdb table, and some are missing; sequencing was by immunoSEQ multiplex PCR. The sample includes tens of thousands of clones, 95% to 97% seen only once; the top ten take about 1.3%. Germline values: CDR1 LNHDA, CDR2 SQIVND (reference sequence). The germline V and J ends were trimmed by 1 base and 5 bases, with 23 bases remaining between them. The CDR3 sequence is 18 residues long. Sequencing used PBMCs. The receptor was isolated from a woman in her late teens or twenties in good health and CMV-seronegative. The V and J genes are TRBV19 and TRBJ2-5; maybe TRBD2 (5 bases). Here the CDR3 reads CASSIVPGLQSTRETQYF. CDR3 sequence (DNA): TGTGCCAGTAGTATAGTTCCGGGATTACAGTCGACTCGGGAGACCCAGTACTTC.